Listed below are T cell receptor beta chains from one sample, sequenced in a study of identical twins. Via MiXCR, TCRdb re-called the 5' RACE reads, giving one row per CDR3 protein. The sample shows about 530,000 distinct CDR3 sequences, approximately 20% of them seen only once. These data also formed part of another study, on yellow fever vaccine responses in identical twins.

Sequenced sample: CD4+ T cells sorted from blood. These receptors came from a woman younger than 30 in good health. The CDR3 runs from the conserved cysteine through the conserved F or W. The order of the fields is clone size, D gene, V gene, J gene, CDR3 DNA, CDR3 protein. D genes are given only for firm matches. Clone size is given for some rows only: seen once, a few or many times, or a class if the clone is expanded.

clone_size: few
d_call: TRBD2
v_call: TRBV29-1
j_call: TRBJ2-7
cdr3_nt: TGCAGCGTTGGTCGGGAGGTACCTGTGGAGCAGTACTTC
cdr3_aa: CSVGREVPVEQYF

clone_size: few
d_call: NA
v_call: TRBV15
j_call: TRBJ1-6
cdr3_nt: TGTGCCACCAGCAGATTCGAGGCGCATTCACCCCTCCACTTT
cdr3_aa: CATSRFEAHSPLHF

clone_size: few
d_call: NA
v_call: TRBV5-5
j_call: TRBJ1-2
cdr3_nt: TGTGCCAGCAGCGCTAAGTCACTCCTAGAATGGGCCTATGGCTACACCTTC
cdr3_aa: CASSAKSLLEWAYGYTF

clone_size: few
d_call: NA
v_call: TRBV11-2
j_call: TRBJ1-2
cdr3_nt: TGTGCCAGCAGCCCTCCCATCAACTATGGCTACACCTTC
cdr3_aa: CASSPPINYGYTF

clone_size: NA
d_call: TRBD2
v_call: TRBV7-9
j_call: TRBJ2-5
cdr3_nt: TGTGCCAGCAGCGTTAGCGGGAGTCCTCCAGAGACCCAGTACTTC
cdr3_aa: CASSVSGSPPETQYF

clone_size: few
d_call: NA
v_call: TRBV5-5
j_call: TRBJ1-1
cdr3_nt: TGTGCCAGCAGCTTGTTAGGTTTTCGGGACACTGAAGCTTTCTTT
cdr3_aa: CASSLLGFRDTEAFF

clone_size: few
d_call: NA
v_call: TRBV7-2
j_call: TRBJ1-1
cdr3_nt: TGTGCCAGCAGCTTAGCGCCTCCCAACACTGAAGCTTTCTTT
cdr3_aa: CASSLAPPNTEAFF

clone_size: few
d_call: NA
v_call: TRBV20-1
j_call: TRBJ2-2
cdr3_nt: TGCAGTGCTAGTATCTGGGGTGACACCGGGGAGCTGTTTTTT
cdr3_aa: CSASIWGDTGELFF

clone_size: NA
d_call: NA
v_call: TRBV20-1
j_call: TRBJ2-1
cdr3_nt: TGCAGTGCTAGAGAGGTGGGGCGTCCCCTCTACAATGAGCAGTTCTTC
cdr3_aa: CSAREVGRPLYNEQFF

clone_size: few
d_call: TRBD1
v_call: TRBV9
j_call: TRBJ2-1
cdr3_nt: TGTGCCACCAAAGCCGGGACAGGAGTGGGTGAGCAGTTCTTC
cdr3_aa: CATKAGTGVGEQFF

clone_size: NA
d_call: NA
v_call: TRBV2
j_call: TRBJ2-2
cdr3_nt: TGTGCCAGCAGTGTATCCCCGAACACCGGGGAGCTGTTTTTT
cdr3_aa: CASSVSPNTGELFF

clone_size: NA
d_call: NA
v_call: TRBV7-6
j_call: TRBJ2-2
cdr3_nt: TGTGCCAGCAGCTTAAGACGGCTGGGGGGCGTCAACACCGGGGAGCTGTTTTTT
cdr3_aa: CASSLRRLGGVNTGELFF

clone_size: few
d_call: TRBD1
v_call: TRBV7-9
j_call: TRBJ1-6
cdr3_nt: TGTGCCAGCAGCACCCGGACAGGGCTTGGATCACCCCTCCACTTT
cdr3_aa: CASSTRTGLGSPLHF

clone_size: NA
d_call: NA
v_call: TRBV19
j_call: TRBJ2-7
cdr3_nt: TGTGCCAGTAGGGTAGGGGCCCGGGAGATCCACGAGCAGTACTTC
cdr3_aa: CASRVGAREIHEQYF

clone_size: NA
d_call: NA
v_call: TRBV3-1
j_call: TRBJ1-6
cdr3_nt: TGTGCCAGCAGCCAAGATACGGGGGGTTCACCCCTCCACTTT
cdr3_aa: CASSQDTGGSPLHF

clone_size: NA
d_call: NA
v_call: TRBV20-1
j_call: TRBJ2-2
cdr3_nt: TGCAGTGCTTGCGAACAGGCCGGGGAGCTGTTTTTT
cdr3_aa: CSACEQAGELFF

clone_size: NA
d_call: NA
v_call: TRBV12-3/TRBV12-4
j_call: TRBJ1-5
cdr3_nt: TGTGCCAGCATGTATGACGTTGCGGGCAGAAAGTTCAATCAGCCCCAGCATTTT
cdr3_aa: CASMYDVAGRKFNQPQHF

clone_size: NA
d_call: TRBD2
v_call: TRBV27
j_call: TRBJ2-5
cdr3_nt: TGCACCAGCAGTTTAACGGGACTAGCGTACGAGACCCAGTACTTC
cdr3_aa: CTSSLTGLAYETQYF

clone_size: NA
d_call: NA
v_call: TRBV11-2
j_call: TRBJ2-1
cdr3_nt: TGTGCCAGCAGCCCCGGACTCGTGAACTACAATGAGCAGTTCTTC
cdr3_aa: CASSPGLVNYNEQFF

clone_size: NA
d_call: NA
v_call: TRBV7-9
j_call: TRBJ2-5
cdr3_nt: TGTGCCAGCAGCCTAGATGGGGCCATATGGCCGACCCAGTACTTC
cdr3_aa: CASSLDGAIWPTQYF

clone_size: NA
d_call: NA
v_call: TRBV3-1
j_call: TRBJ1-1
cdr3_nt: TGTGCCAGCAGCCAAGGAACCTCGGGGACTGAAGCTTTCTTT
cdr3_aa: CASSQGTSGTEAFF

clone_size: NA
d_call: NA
v_call: TRBV5-1
j_call: TRBJ2-7
cdr3_nt: TGCGCCAGCAGCTTGGAACAGGGTCGGTACGAGCAGTACTTC
cdr3_aa: CASSLEQGRYEQYF

clone_size: NA
d_call: NA
v_call: TRBV2
j_call: TRBJ2-2
cdr3_nt: TGTGCCAGCAGTGGGAGATGGGGCACCGGGGAGCTGTTTTTT
cdr3_aa: CASSGRWGTGELFF

clone_size: NA
d_call: TRBD1
v_call: TRBV5-1
j_call: TRBJ2-7
cdr3_nt: TGCGCCAGCAGAGTTCAAGGACAGGGCTACGAGCAGTACTTC
cdr3_aa: CASRVQGQGYEQYF

clone_size: NA
d_call: TRBD2
v_call: TRBV29-1
j_call: TRBJ2-3
cdr3_nt: TGCAGCGGGCGGGGGTTCACAGATACGCAGTATTTT
cdr3_aa: CSGRGFTDTQYF

clone_size: NA
d_call: TRBD1
v_call: TRBV6-1
j_call: TRBJ1-2
cdr3_nt: TGTGCCAGCAGTAAGGGGGCTCTCGATGGGTATGGCTACACCTTC
cdr3_aa: CASSKGALDGYGYTF

clone_size: NA
d_call: TRBD2
v_call: TRBV3-1
j_call: TRBJ2-3
cdr3_nt: TGTGCCAGCAGCCAAGGCCATGGGACTAGCGGTGAGGTAGGCACAGATACGCAGTATTTT
cdr3_aa: CASSQGHGTSGEVGTDTQYF

clone_size: NA
d_call: TRBD2
v_call: TRBV3-1
j_call: TRBJ2-3
cdr3_nt: TGTGCCAGCAGCCCGGGAGGGATCTGGCGGCTAGCCATCCCAGATACGCAGTATTTT
cdr3_aa: CASSPGGIWRLAIPDTQYF

clone_size: NA
d_call: TRBD2
v_call: TRBV15
j_call: TRBJ2-7
cdr3_nt: TGTGCCACCAGCAGAGATCTGACTAGCGGGACTCCCGAGCAGTACTTC
cdr3_aa: CATSRDLTSGTPEQYF

clone_size: NA
d_call: TRBD2
v_call: TRBV6-1
j_call: TRBJ2-5
cdr3_nt: TGTGCCAGCAGGCTAGGACTAGCGGGTTCGTACCAAGAGACCCAGTACTTC
cdr3_aa: CASRLGLAGSYQETQYF

clone_size: NA
d_call: NA
v_call: TRBV12-3/TRBV12-4
j_call: TRBJ1-4
cdr3_nt: TGTGCCAGCAGTCCGAACATGAATGCAAAACTGTTTTTT
cdr3_aa: CASSPNMNAKLFF

clone_size: NA
d_call: NA
v_call: TRBV27
j_call: TRBJ2-3
cdr3_nt: TGTGCCAGCAGTTTCGGAGTAGCCCCCGGGGCGCAGTATTTT
cdr3_aa: CASSFGVAPGAQYF

clone_size: few
d_call: NA
v_call: TRBV12-3/TRBV12-4
j_call: TRBJ1-3
cdr3_nt: TGTGCCAGCAGTGTCGGGGACACCATATATTTT
cdr3_aa: CASSVGDTIYF

clone_size: NA
d_call: TRBD2
v_call: TRBV12-3/TRBV12-4
j_call: TRBJ2-7
cdr3_nt: TGTGCCAGCAGTTTAAGAACTAGCGGGAGGACTAACTCCTACGAGCAGTACTTC
cdr3_aa: CASSLRTSGRTNSYEQYF

clone_size: once
d_call: TRBD2
v_call: TRBV5-1
j_call: TRBJ2-5
cdr3_nt: TGCGCCAGCAGCAAGGGACTAGCGGAAGAGACCCAGTACTTC
cdr3_aa: CASSKGLAEETQYF

clone_size: NA
d_call: TRBD2
v_call: TRBV15
j_call: TRBJ2-5
cdr3_nt: TGTGCCACCAGCGGAATACTACTAGCGGGAGGGAGGGATTTACAAGAGACCCAGTACTTC
cdr3_aa: CATSGILLAGGRDLQETQYF

clone_size: NA
d_call: NA
v_call: TRBV27
j_call: TRBJ1-1
cdr3_nt: TGTGCCAGCAGTTTATATTGGGGGAACACTGAAGCTTTCTTT
cdr3_aa: CASSLYWGNTEAFF

clone_size: NA
d_call: NA
v_call: TRBV27
j_call: TRBJ2-6
cdr3_nt: TGTGCCACACAAGGGGTTTACTCTGGGGCCAACGTCCTGACTTTC
cdr3_aa: CATQGVYSGANVLTF

clone_size: few
d_call: NA
v_call: TRBV6-6
j_call: TRBJ2-3
cdr3_nt: TGTGCCAGCAGAGAGGGAGGAGATACGCAGTATTTT
cdr3_aa: CASREGGDTQYF

clone_size: NA
d_call: TRBD2
v_call: TRBV4-1
j_call: TRBJ2-1
cdr3_nt: TGCGCCAGCAGCCAACCTAGCGGGAGAGTCGGCTACAATGAGCAGTTCTTC
cdr3_aa: CASSQPSGRVGYNEQFF

clone_size: few
d_call: TRBD2
v_call: TRBV4-2
j_call: TRBJ2-5
cdr3_nt: TGTGCCAGCAGCCAAGAGTGGGGGGGACCCCGAGACCAGTACTTC
cdr3_aa: CASSQEWGGPRDQYF

clone_size: NA
d_call: NA
v_call: TRBV12-3/TRBV12-4
j_call: TRBJ1-5
cdr3_nt: TGTGCCAGCAGTTTAGGATTACCCAATCAGCCCCAGCATTTT
cdr3_aa: CASSLGLPNQPQHF

clone_size: NA
d_call: TRBD2
v_call: TRBV15
j_call: TRBJ2-1
cdr3_nt: TGTGCCACCAGCAGAGAGACTAGCGGGGGTAATGAGCAGTTCTTC
cdr3_aa: CATSRETSGGNEQFF

clone_size: NA
d_call: NA
v_call: TRBV7-9
j_call: TRBJ2-1
cdr3_nt: TGTGCCAGCAGTCCGGCGGGTATCTTGTCCTACAATGAGCAGTTCTTC
cdr3_aa: CASSPAGILSYNEQFF

clone_size: many
d_call: TRBD1
v_call: TRBV5-1
j_call: TRBJ2-7
cdr3_nt: TGCGCCAGCAGCTTGAGCGGGGGAGGGACAGGGGACTACGAGCAGTACTTC
cdr3_aa: CASSLSGGGTGDYEQYF